This record covers a single T cell receptor beta chain. As yet, its antigen is unknown. V lost 10 bases and J lost 5, with 18 bases in between. CDR3 length: 14 residues. Germline assignment: CDR1 MDHEN and CDR2 SYDVKM. This entry is derived from a study of neoadjuvant anti-PD-1 for oral cavity cancer. Time point meaning: after neoadjuvant nivolumab, at surgical resection. Patients had newly diagnosed, untreated stage II-IVA oral cavity squamous cell carcinoma. PBMC libraries mostly used approximately 500 ng of input genomic DNA, with six replicates per sample. Some clones are missing from TCRdb's copy, which holds only in-frame ones; the method was immunoSEQ multiplex PCR. The table lists over 65,000 clones, 70% to 90% of them singletons. Regarding the study as a whole: Each response group had just a few patients in TCR analyses.

Sequenced material: PBMCs, taken after nivolumab (anti-PD-1) treatment. V is TRBV28 and J is TRBJ1-5, with D possibly matching TRBD1 (6 bases). This TCR came from a person between 40 and 79 years old with oral cavity squamous cell carcinoma. The CDR3 DNA follows: TGTGCCAACCAGAAGGGGGGCAGCCATCAGCCCCAGCATTTT. It yields the protein CANQKGGSHQPQHF. Using reference TRBV28 and TRBJ1-5 for the parts outside the CDR3, the full variable domain is DVKVTQSSRYLVKRTGEKVFLECVQDMDHENMFWYRQDPGLGLRLIYFSYDVKMKEKGDIPEGYSVSREKKERFSLILESASTNQTSMYLCANQKGGSHQPQHFGDGTRLSIL.